These 32 T cell receptor beta chains were sequenced from one sample in a study of blood T cell repertoires in COVID-19. The table came from immunoSEQ multiplex PCR; TCRdb's copy has only in-frame clones and leaves some out. The sample gives approximately 210,000 clones, roughly four fifths of which show up once; around 12% is in the top ten. Input material: peripheral blood. Receptor source: a woman in her thirties or forties with acute or convalescent COVID-19.

DNA for the CDR3: TGTGCCAGCAGCTCGGGACAGGGGGCCTCTGGAGGGACCCAGTACTTC. Translation gives CASSSGQGASGGTQYF. This chain connects TRBV7-2 to TRBJ2-5, with 12 positions matching TRBD1. Losses at the gene ends were 4 bases for V and 7 bases for J; bases not matched to a gene: 10. This CDR3 is 16 amino acids long. Germline loops: CDR1 SGHTA, CDR2 FQGNSA.

This chain links TRBV13 with TRBJ2-7; the match to TRBD2 covers 9 bases. The length of the CDR3 is 20 residues. The germline gives CDR1 PRHDT, CDR2 FYEKMQ (reference sequence). Germline trimming cut 1 base from V and 0 bases from J; bases unmatched to any gene: 16. The chain's CDR3 is CASSLVRDGLAGSSSYEQYF. CDR3 bases: TGTGCCAGCAGCTTAGTTCGGGATGGGCTAGCGGGATCGAGCTCCTACGAGCAGTACTTC.

The chain employs TRBV11-2 and TRBJ2-7; D is uncertain. Trimming removed 0 bases at V and 3 bases at J, with 12 bases between. The CDR3 is 15 amino acids. Germline values: CDR1 SGHAT, CDR2 FQNNGV. Written as DNA, the CDR3 is TGTGCCAGCAGCTTAGAGATCCCAGGCAGCTACGAGCAGTACTTC. It is translated as CASSLEIPGSYEQYF.

The chain couples TRBV4-2 to TRBJ2-3; 15 bases fit TRBD2. The ends lost 5 bases at V and 4 bases at J; junction bases unmatched: 10. This CDR3 is built from 18 residues. Germline V gives CDR1 LGHNA, CDR2 YNFKEQ. CDR3 loop: CASSVPGLAGGWADTQYF. The CDR3 region has the DNA TGTGCCAGCAGCGTTCCGGGACTAGCGGGGGGATGGGCAGATACGCAGTATTTT.

This clone showed up just once. The CDR3 sequence is CASSPETGPYGYGYTF. DNA of the CDR3: TGTGCCAGCTCACCAGAGACAGGCCCCTATGGCTATGGCTACACCTTC. This chain links TRBV18 with TRBJ1-2; possibly TRBD1 for D (6 bases). Germline CDR1 and CDR2: KGHSH and LQKENI. CDR3 length equals 16 residues. V was trimmed by 2 bases and J by 4 bases, leaving 17 bases between them.

The chain carries TRBV4-3 and TRBJ2-7; D is undetermined. V lost 5 bases to trimming and J lost 0 bases, with 20 bases between them. The CDR3 length is 17 residues. The germline CDR1 and CDR2 sequences are LGHNA and YSLEER. CDR3 residues: CASSEYISYTRSYEQYF. CDR3 nucleotides: TGCGCCAGCAGCGAATACATTAGCTATACTCGCTCCTACGAGCAGTACTTC.

In its sample, this clone was seen once. As DNA, the CDR3 is TGTGCCAGTTGGACAGGGAGTACAGATACGCAGTATTTT. Its translation is CASWTGSTDTQYF. V is TRBV2 and J is TRBJ2-3; 8 bases line up with TRBD1. The CDR3 runs to 13 residues. Germline values: CDR1 SNHLY, CDR2 FYNNEI. V trimming: 9 bases; J trimming: 3 bases; junction bases outside the gene matches: 5.

The chain carries TRBV2 and TRBJ2-7; 9 bases align to TRBD2. The CDR3 totals 16 residues. Looked up from germline, CDR1 is SNHLY and CDR2 is FYNNEI. J lost 7 bases, V lost 7 bases, and 17 bases had no gene match. CDR3 coding DNA: TGTGCCAGCATCGAACGTCCTAGCGGGGTCCGGGGGGAGCAGTACTTC. It codes for CASIERPSGVRGEQYF.

The DNA of the CDR3 is TGTGCCAGCAGCTTAGCGCCTAGCGGGAGGGCCTACGGGGAGCTGTTTTTT. Its protein product is CASSLAPSGRAYGELFF. The genes are TRBV7-8 and TRBJ2-2; the match to TRBD2 covers 12 bases. The CDR3 runs 17 residues. The V gene end was trimmed by 0 bases and the J gene end by 7 bases; junction bases not matched to a gene: 6. Germline V gives CDR1 SGHVS, CDR2 FQNEAQ.

The V and J genes are TRBV12-5 and TRBJ1-5, with D possibly TRBD1 on 6 matching bases. CDR1 is LGHNT, CDR2 FRNRAP, per germline. This CDR3 spans 17 amino acids. The germline V and J ends were trimmed by 6 bases and 2 bases, with 20 bases remaining between them. This chain's CDR3 is CASGLGTTGIGNQPQHF. The CDR3 nucleotides are TGTGCTAGTGGACTAGGGACCACAGGGATTGGCAATCAGCCCCAGCATTTT.

This chain connects TRBV7-9 to TRBJ2-2, with 8 bases lining up with TRBD2. Germline assignment: CDR1 SEHNR and CDR2 FQNEAQ (reference sequence). The length of the CDR3 is 15 residues. After removal of 7 bases from V and 6 bases from J, the junction contained 10 bases not matched to a gene. CDR3 nucleotide sequence: TGTGCCAGCACCCCGGCGGGGGGCGAAGCCGGGGAGCTGTTTTTT. Translated: CASTPAGGEAGELFF.

The chain has TRBV7-9 and TRBJ2-1; D might be TRBD1 (6 bases). From germline, CDR1 is SEHNR and CDR2 FQNEAQ (reference sequence). CDR3 size: 15 residues. Trimming removed 6 bases at V and 4 bases at J, with 16 bases between. The CDR3 protein is CASSSTGTRYNEQFF. The CDR3 DNA sequence: TGTGCCAGCAGTTCCACAGGGACCCGTTACAATGAGCAGTTCTTC. Together with reference TRBV7-9 and TRBJ2-1, the CDR3 gives the full variable domain: DTGVSQNPRHKITKRGQNVTFRCDPISEHNRLYWYRQTLGQGPEFLTYFQNEAQLEKSRLLSDRFSAERPKGSFSTLEIQRTEQGDSAMYLCASSSTGTRYNEQFFGPGTRLTVL.

The V and J genes are TRBV9 and TRBJ2-2, with TRBD1 matching over 7 bases. The CDR3 has 14 amino acids. V lost 0 bases and J lost 7; bases outside the gene matches: 3. The germline V gene has CDR1 SGDLS and CDR2 YYNGEE. The DNA of the CDR3 is TGTGCCAGCAGCGTAGGAGGACAGGACGGGGAGCTGTTTTTT. Translating gives CASSVGGQDGELFF.

The chain has TRBV29-1 and TRBJ1-5; D gene uncertain. The V gene lost 7 bases and the J gene lost 1 base, with 11 bases spanning the gap. This CDR3 has 13 residues. The germline V gene has CDR1 SQVTM and CDR2 ANQGSEA. The CDR3 protein is CSAPPGSNQPQHF. The DNA for the CDR3 is TGCAGCGCCCCTCCGGGGAGCAATCAGCCCCAGCATTTT.

This clone was seen a handful of times. The chain is built from TRBV11-2 and TRBJ2-7, with TRBD2 matching 10 bases. The CDR3 runs to 16 residues. Germline CDR1 SGHAT, CDR2 FQNNGV. J was trimmed by 5 bases and V by 1 base; bases with no gene match: 8. The CDR3 spells CASSLVLAGTWDEQYF. The DNA of the CDR3 is TGTGCCAGCAGCTTAGTACTAGCGGGAACTTGGGACGAGCAGTACTTC.

The V and J genes are TRBV10-3 and TRBJ2-3; 10 bases map to TRBD2. The CDR3 consists of 16 residues. From germline, CDR1 is ENHRY and CDR2 SYGVKD. V trimming: 4 bases; J trimming: 2 bases; junction bases outside the gene matches: 6. The CDR3 reads CAISVLAGEYTDTQYF. CDR3 DNA: TGTGCCATCAGTGTCCTAGCGGGAGAGTACACAGATACGCAGTATTTT.

The chain employs TRBV2 and TRBJ1-2; D might be TRBD1 (5 bases). The V end was cut by 8 bases, the J end by 2 bases, with 15 bases between. The CDR3 has 14 amino acids. CDR1 is SNHLY and CDR2 is FYNNEI in the germline V gene. The CDR3 bases are TGTGCCAGCCACCCCCCCGCAGGGAACTATGGCTACACCTTC. Translation: CASHPPAGNYGYTF.

The V gene is TRBV6-2 or TRBV6-3, the J gene TRBJ2-7; 7 bases align to TRBD2. The ends lost 0 bases at V and 3 bases at J; junction bases unmatched: 11. This CDR3 is 17 amino acids long. The germline V gene encodes CDR1 MNHEY and CDR2 SVGEGT. The CDR3 here is CASSYSPGRGGDYEQYF. CDR3 nucleotide sequence: TGTGCCAGCAGTTACTCCCCGGGACGCGGGGGTGACTACGAGCAGTACTTC.

In the case of this clone: Other nucleotide sequences in the sample specify the same CDR3. The CDR3 nucleotides read TGTGCCAGCAGTTTACGAGGCTCCTACGAGCAGTACTTC. Its protein product is CASSLRGSYEQYF. The V call is TRBV12-3 or TRBV12-4, the J call TRBJ2-7; D is unresolved. This CDR3 comprises 13 residues. Trimming took off 2 bases at V and 0 bases at J, with 5 bases between the two ends.

This chain uses TRBV5-1 with TRBJ2-5; 8 nucleotides line up with TRBD2. The CDR3 runs 16 residues. The ends lost 1 base at V and 0 bases at J; junction bases unmatched: 5. Germline V gene sequence: CDR1 SGHRS, CDR2 YFSETQ. In nucleotides, the CDR3 is TGCGCCAGCAGCTTGAATAGCGGGGCGTACCAAGAGACCCAGTACTTC. Its translation: CASSLNSGAYQETQYF. Looking up the rest from reference TRBV5-1 and TRBJ2-5 gives the full variable domain: KAGVTQTPRYLIKTRGQQVTLSCSPISGHRSVSWYQQTPGQGLQFLFEYFSETQRNKGNFPGRFSGRQFSNSRSEMNVSTLELGDSALYLCASSLNSGAYQETQYFGPGTRLLVL.

The gene calls are TRBV11-2 and TRBJ1-1; TRBD1 is a possible D gene (6 bases). Germline CDR1 is SGHAT and CDR2 is FQNNGV. V lost 0 bases, J lost 7 bases, and 15 bases lay in between. The CDR3 totals 15 residues. The chain's CDR3 is CASSLDISQGIEAFF. In DNA form, the CDR3 reads TGTGCCAGCAGCTTAGATATATCTCAGGGGATTGAAGCTTTCTTT.

The rearrangement joins TRBV19 to TRBJ1-5; 7 bases match TRBD1. CDR1 and CDR2 from the germline V gene are LNHDA and SQIVND (reference sequence). Germline trimming cut 5 bases from V and 4 bases from J; bases unmatched to any gene: 11. The CDR3 loop spans 16 amino acids. The CDR3 DNA is TGTGCCAGTAGTCTGAGACAGGGACAAGGGAATCAGCCCCAGCATTTT. Translated: CASSLRQGQGNQPQHF.

Concerning this clone itself: Other DNA sequences within the sample encode an identical CDR3. The genes are TRBV5-1 and TRBJ1-1; D is perhaps TRBD1 (5 bases). V lost 2 bases to trimming and J lost 4 bases, with 9 bases between them. This CDR3 has 13 amino acids. Germline V lookup: CDR1 SGHRS, CDR2 YFSETQ. DNA for the CDR3: TGCGCCAGCAGCTTCGGGGGAGGCACTGAAGCTTTCTTT. This translates into CASSFGGGTEAFF.

The chain has TRBV6-2 or TRBV6-3 and TRBJ2-7, with TRBD2 identical over 7 bases. The V and J ends lost 5 bases and 2 bases, in that order; junction bases with no gene match: 3. This CDR3 contains 13 residues. The germline V gene encodes CDR1 MNHEY and CDR2 SVGEGT. This CDR3 is CASSHGTTYEQYF. The CDR3 DNA sequence: TGTGCCAGCAGTCACGGGACTACCTACGAGCAGTACTTC.

This rearrangement joins TRBV6-2 or TRBV6-3 to TRBJ2-6; 8 positions match TRBD1. The germline gives CDR1 MNHEY, CDR2 SVGEGT. Trimming removed 4 bases from V and 3 bases from J; junction bases left unmatched: 5. The length of the CDR3 is 16 residues. Written as DNA, the CDR3 is TGTGCCAGCAGTTTAACAGGGGGGAATGGGGCCAACGTCCTGACTTTC. Its protein is CASSLTGGNGANVLTF.

The chain is built from TRBV20-1 and TRBJ2-4, with 7 bases aligning to TRBD2. V lost 3 bases, J lost 1 base, and 15 bases stayed unmatched. Germline V gene lookup returns CDR1 DFQATT and CDR2 SNEGSKA (reference sequence). CDR3 size: 18 residues. As DNA, the CDR3 is TGCAGTGCTAGTATTGTGAGCGGGGCCTCCGGGGCCAAAAACATTCAGTACTTC. Its translation is CSASIVSGASGAKNIQYF.

This chain joins TRBV14 and TRBJ1-3; D is uncertain. Trimming removed 2 bases at V and 2 bases at J, with 7 bases between. CDR1 and CDR2 from the germline V gene are SGHDN and FVKESK. The CDR3 is made up of 14 amino acids. The CDR3 DNA reads as TGTGCCAGCAGCCAAAAGCTGACTGGAAACACCATATATTTT. It translates to CASSQKLTGNTIYF.

The chain has TRBV5-1 and TRBJ2-6; tentative D call: TRBD1 (6 bases). CDR3 length: 16 residues. The germline V gene encodes CDR1 SGHRS and CDR2 YFSETQ. The V end was cut by 1 base, the J end by 0 bases, with 8 bases between. The CDR3 DNA sequence: TGCGCCAGCAGCTTGACAGGGCTCTCTGGGGCCAACGTCCTGACTTTC. It yields the protein CASSLTGLSGANVLTF. The whole variable domain, remainder taken from reference TRBV5-1 and TRBJ2-6, is KAGVTQTPRYLIKTRGQQVTLSCSPISGHRSVSWYQQTPGQGLQFLFEYFSETQRNKGNFPGRFSGRQFSNSRSEMNVSTLELGDSALYLCASSLTGLSGANVLTFGAGSRLTVL.

The V call is TRBV6-5, the J call TRBJ2-1; TRBD2 is a possible D gene (7 bases). This CDR3 is 15 amino acids long. Germline V gene lookup returns CDR1 MNHEY and CDR2 SVGAGI. The V end was cut by 2 bases, the J end by 2 bases, with 10 bases between. The CDR3 nucleotides are TGTGCCAGCAGTTACGGGGGGGGCCCCTACAATGAGCAGTTCTTC. It specifies CASSYGGGPYNEQFF.

The chain is built from TRBV27 and TRBJ1-2; D is ambiguous. Germline V gene sequence: CDR1 MNHEY, CDR2 SMNVEV (reference sequence). The CDR3 length is 13 residues. V was shortened by 5 bases and J by 8 bases, with 15 bases between the two germline ends. The CDR3: CASSLSSRRGYTF. CDR3 in DNA: TGTGCCAGCAGTCTCAGCTCTCGGCGGGGCTACACCTTC.

This chain links TRBV6-5 with TRBJ1-2; tentatively, D is TRBD1 (6 bases). In germline, CDR1 is MNHEY, CDR2 SVGAGI. Trimming shortened V by 6 bases and J by 8 bases, and 13 bases separated the two germline ends. CDR3 length: 12 amino acids. CDR3 DNA sequence: TGTGCCAGCAGACAAAACAGGGAAGGCTACACCTTC. It encodes CASRQNREGYTF.

J is TRBJ1-2 and V is TRBV4-2; 7 positions match TRBD1. This CDR3 region has 13 residues. From germline, CDR1 is LGHNA and CDR2 YNFKEQ. The junction had 4 bases not matched to a gene; V was cut back by 5 bases and J by 4 bases. Here the CDR3 reads CASSTTGPYGYTF. The DNA of the CDR3 is TGTGCCAGCAGCACGACAGGGCCCTATGGCTACACCTTC.